This T cell receptor (beta chain) was sequenced for a study of blood T cells in healthy people across ages. J was trimmed by 3 bases and V by 2 bases; bases with no gene match: 5. Per germline, CDR1 LGHDT and CDR2 YNNKEL (reference sequence). This CDR3 spans 16 amino acids. The second PCR ran roughly 7 to 11 cycles with a sample-barcoded 5' primer and J-beta primers. TCRdb fed the 5' RACE reads into MiXCR, producing one record per CDR3 protein. The profile covers more than 750,000 distinct CDR3 sequences, with just under 30% appearing a single time and roughly 10% taken by the ten largest. The sample also formed part of further work on T cells of mothers and their children. Per that paper: Samples came from a few healthy Caucasian mothers and their six children.

The chain combines TRBV3-1 with TRBJ2-1; 9 bases line up with TRBD2. The receptor was derived from a woman aged 40 to 50 in good health. Sample: blood. CDR3 nucleotides: TGTGCCAGCAGCCAACAAACTAGCGGGTTCTACAATGAGCAGTTCTTC. Translating gives CASSQQTSGFYNEQFF.